These T cell receptor beta chains were read from a single sample in a study of T cell repertoires in cytomegalovirus infection. These TCRs are of unknown antigen specificity. In TCRdb, the reads were re-called with MiXCR into one record per CDR3 protein. The repertoire holds 900,000 to 950,000 distinct CDR3 sequences, with less than 35% as singletons. The specimen comprised cultured CD8+ T cells from PBMCs, sampled from culture after CMV antigen stimulation. All receptors derive from a human donor in good health (CMV status not recorded). Some clones in this sample may be carry-over from other donors' samples. Both conserved end residues are part of each CDR3. A D gene is named only where the DNA matches it firmly. Clone size is given for some rows only: seen once, a few or many times, or a class if the clone is expanded.

TRBJ1-5,TRBV12-3/TRBV12-4,TRBD1,few,CASSGGQERNQPQHF,TGTGCCAGCAGTGGCGGACAGGAGCGCAATCAGCCCCAGCATTTT
TRBJ1-4,TRBV7-9,TRBD1,-,CASTPTGGTSEKLFF,TGTGCCAGCACCCCCACAGGGGGCACTAGTGAAAAACTGTTTTTT
TRBJ2-2,TRBV7-8,-,many,CASSFDRQGLSGGENTGELFF,TGTGCCAGCAGCTTCGACAGACAGGGTCTATCGGGGGGTGAGAACACCGGGGAGCTGTTTTTT
TRBJ2-1,TRBV29-1,-,-,CSVGPSEYNEQFF,TGCAGCGTTGGACCCTCAGAGTACAATGAGCAGTTCTTC
TRBJ2-3,TRBV12-3/TRBV12-4,TRBD2,-,CASSRALAGGRTSTDTQYF,TGTGCCAGCAGTCGCGCACTAGCGGGGGGACGGACTAGCACAGATACGCAGTATTTT
TRBJ2-6,TRBV5-1,-,few,CASSFRDISGANVLTF,TGCGCCAGCAGCTTCCGGGACATATCTGGGGCCAACGTCCTGACTTTC
TRBJ1-1,TRBV2,-,-,CASGWGRGFEAFF,TGTGCCAGCGGTTGGGGGCGCGGGTTTGAAGCTTTCTTT
TRBJ1-1,TRBV7-9,-,-,CVSSYDTDTEAFF,TGTGTCAGCAGTTACGACACCGACACTGAAGCTTTCTTT
TRBJ1-4,TRBV7-8,-,many,CASSIDRSTNEKLFF,TGTGCCAGCAGCATTGACAGGTCAACTAATGAAAAACTGTTTTTT
TRBJ2-1,TRBV19,-,-,CASSIAPQNNEQFF,TGTGCCAGTAGTATAGCACCCCAGAACAATGAGCAGTTCTTC
TRBJ2-1,TRBV9,TRBD2,few,CASSVGGGVAYNEQFF,TGTGCCAGCAGCGTAGGGGGAGGGGTGGCATACAATGAGCAGTTCTTC
TRBJ2-3,TRBV19,TRBD1,few,CASEPGTAQDTQYF,TGTGCCAGTGAGCCCGGGACAGCTCAAGATACGCAGTATTTT
TRBJ1-6,TRBV19,TRBD1,-,CASRFQGGYSPLHF,TGTGCCAGTAGATTTCAGGGGGGTTATTCACCCCTCCACTTT
TRBJ2-5,TRBV11-2,TRBD2,few,CASSLASSGFQETQYF,TGTGCCAGCAGCTTAGCGTCTAGCGGGTTCCAAGAGACCCAGTACTTC
TRBJ1-1,TRBV7-9,-,few,CASSTWEGITEAFF,TGTGCCAGCAGCACGTGGGAGGGAATCACTGAAGCTTTCTTT
TRBJ2-1,TRBV4-1,-,-,CASTELNGNEQFF,TGTGCCAGCACTGAATTGAATGGGAATGAGCAGTTCTTC
TRBJ2-7,TRBV27,-,-,CASTRLGPSYEQYF,TGTGCCAGCACCCGACTAGGGCCCTCCTACGAGCAGTACTTC
TRBJ2-7,TRBV5-1,-,-,CASSRRGTEEQYF,TGCGCCAGCAGCCGAAGGGGGACCGAAGAGCAGTACTTC